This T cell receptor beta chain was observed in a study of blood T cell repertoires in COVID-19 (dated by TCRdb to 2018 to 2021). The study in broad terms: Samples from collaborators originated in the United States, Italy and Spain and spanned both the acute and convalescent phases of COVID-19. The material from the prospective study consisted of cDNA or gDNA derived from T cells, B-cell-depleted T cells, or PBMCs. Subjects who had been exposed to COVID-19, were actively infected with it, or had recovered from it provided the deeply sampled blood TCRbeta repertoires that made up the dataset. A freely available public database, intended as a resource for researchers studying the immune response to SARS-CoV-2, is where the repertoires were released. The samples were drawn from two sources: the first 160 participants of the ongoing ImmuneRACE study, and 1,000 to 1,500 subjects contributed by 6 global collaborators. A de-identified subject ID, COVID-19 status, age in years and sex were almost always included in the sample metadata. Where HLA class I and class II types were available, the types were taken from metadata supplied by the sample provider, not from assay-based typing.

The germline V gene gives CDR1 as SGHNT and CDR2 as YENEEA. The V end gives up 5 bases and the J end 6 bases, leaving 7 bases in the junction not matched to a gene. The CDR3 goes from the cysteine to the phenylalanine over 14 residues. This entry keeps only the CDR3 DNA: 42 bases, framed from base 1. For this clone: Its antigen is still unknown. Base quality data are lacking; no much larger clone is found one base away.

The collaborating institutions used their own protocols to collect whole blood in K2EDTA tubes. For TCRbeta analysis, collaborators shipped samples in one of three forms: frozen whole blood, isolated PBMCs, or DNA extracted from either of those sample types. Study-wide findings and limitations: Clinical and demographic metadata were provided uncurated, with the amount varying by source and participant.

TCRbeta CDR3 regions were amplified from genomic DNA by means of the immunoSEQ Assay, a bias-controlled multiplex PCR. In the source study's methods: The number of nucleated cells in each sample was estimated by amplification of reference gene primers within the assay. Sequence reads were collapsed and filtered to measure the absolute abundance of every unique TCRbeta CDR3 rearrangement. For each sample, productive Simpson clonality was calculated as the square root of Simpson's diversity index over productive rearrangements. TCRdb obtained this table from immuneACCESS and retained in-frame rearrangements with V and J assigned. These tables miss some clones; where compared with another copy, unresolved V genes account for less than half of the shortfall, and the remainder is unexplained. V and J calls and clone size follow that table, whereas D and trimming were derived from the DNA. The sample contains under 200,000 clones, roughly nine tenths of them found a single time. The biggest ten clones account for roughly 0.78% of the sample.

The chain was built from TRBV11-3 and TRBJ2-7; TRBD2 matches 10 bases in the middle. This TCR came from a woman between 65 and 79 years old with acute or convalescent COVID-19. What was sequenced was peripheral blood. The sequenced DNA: TGTGCCAGCAGCGCTCTAGCGGGAGAGGGCGAGCAGTACTTC. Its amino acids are CASSALAGEGEQYF.